This is a list of T cell receptor beta chains from one sample in a study of cytomegalovirus exposure and HLA in healthy donors. Using immunoSEQ multiplex PCR, the repertoire was profiled, and TCRdb retains in-frame clones only, with some absent. The sample includes 60,000 to 70,000 clones, just over 65% of them seen just once. The material sequenced was PBMCs. The receptor set was obtained from a woman aged 25 to 45 in good health and CMV-seronegative. The CDR3 runs from the conserved cysteine through the conserved F or W. D genes are given only for firm matches. Clone size appears in some rows only: once, few, many, or a class for an expanded clone.

TRBJ1-6	once	TRBD1	TRBV5-1	TGCGCCAGCAGCTTCGGGACAGGGAGGAATTCACCCCTCCACTTT	CASSFGTGRNSPLHF
TRBJ1-4	many	NA	TRBV4-1	TGCGCCAGCAGCCTGAGACAGCAAGAAAGACTGTTTTTT	CASSLRQQERLFF
TRBJ2-7	NA	TRBD1	TRBV6-5	TGTGCCAGCAGTCGCGTAAGACAGGGTTCCTACGAGCAGTACTTC	CASSRVRQGSYEQYF
TRBJ2-7	NA	NA	TRBV7-7	TGTGCTAGCAGCTTAGCGGCAGGGCCCCCTTTCTACGAGCAGTACTTC	CASSLAAGPPFYEQYF
TRBJ1-5	NA	TRBD1	TRBV19	TGTGCCAGTAGCAGCGAGGGGGCCGCGAATCAGCCCCAGCATTTT	CASSSEGAANQPQHF
TRBJ2-7	few	NA	TRBV4-1	TGCGCCAGCAGCCAAACTCCCGGGGGGCAGGGCCAAAAAGCGAGGAGCTCCTACGAGCAGTACTTC	CASSQTPGGQGQKARSSYEQYF
TRBJ2-7	many	NA	TRBV5-4	TGTGCCAGCAGCTTGCAGGGCACCTACGAGCAGTACTTC	CASSLQGTYEQYF
TRBJ2-7	few	NA	TRBV19	TGTGCCAGTAGGCCGGGGGTTGAGTACGAGCAGTACTTC	CASRPGVEYEQYF
TRBJ2-2	NA	TRBD1	TRBV29-1	TGCAGCGTTCGGCCCCCCAACAGGGGCACCGGGGAGCTGTTTTTT	CSVRPPNRGTGELFF
TRBJ2-7	few	TRBD1	TRBV27	TGTGCCACCGCCAAAGGGGGCACCTACGAGCAGTACTTC	CATAKGGTYEQYF
TRBJ2-2	NA	TRBD1	TRBV18	TGTGCCAGCTCACGACAGGGGATATCGGGCACCGGGGAGCTGTTTTTT	CASSRQGISGTGELFF
TRBJ1-2	NA	NA	TRBV7-9	TGTGCCAGCAGCCCCCGGACTTGGAGCTATGGCTACACCTTC	CASSPRTWSYGYTF
TRBJ1-2	NA	TRBD1	TRBV5-1	TGCGCCAGCAGTGGGACAGAGCTTAACTATGGCTACACCTTC	CASSGTELNYGYTF
TRBJ1-5	few	NA	TRBV6-1	TGTGCCAGCAGGGGGGACACTCGGCCCCAGCATTTT	CASRGDTRPQHF
TRBJ1-2	once	TRBD1	TRBV11-2	TGTGCCAGCAGCTTAGCGCTTGGACAGGATGGCTACACCTTC	CASSLALGQDGYTF
TRBJ2-7	NA	TRBD1	TRBV5-1	TGCGCCAGCAGTTGGGACAGGGGCCTTTACGAGCAGTACTTC	CASSWDRGLYEQYF
TRBJ1-4	NA	TRBD1	TRBV28	TGTGCCAGCAGTCCCCTCGGGACAGATTTTAATGAAAAACTGTTTTTT	CASSPLGTDFNEKLFF
TRBJ2-5	NA	TRBD1	TRBV19	TGTGCCAGTAGTGCAATCTCGACAGGGGCCGGCGAGACCCAGTACTTC	CASSAISTGAGETQYF
TRBJ1-3	NA	NA	TRBV9	TGTGCCAGCAGCGTAGCTACGGGGAGGGACCGCGGAAACACCATATATTTT	CASSVATGRDRGNTIYF
TRBJ1-1	NA	TRBD1	TRBV29-1	TGCAGCGGGGGACAGTTGACTGAAGCTTTCTTT	CSGGQLTEAFF
TRBJ2-7	few	NA	TRBV25-1	TGTGCCAGCAGTGAAGGGACAACCTACGAGCAGTACTTC	CASSEGTTYEQYF
TRBJ1-4	NA	NA	TRBV5-1	TGCGCCAGCAGCTTAGGGTCCGGGGGGGTTCTTGAAAAACTGTTTTTT	CASSLGSGGVLEKLFF
TRBJ2-7	once	NA	TRBV7-6	TGTGCCAGCAGCTTGGGGCCGGGACACCAATACGAGCAGTACTTC	CASSLGPGHQYEQYF
TRBJ1-1	NA	TRBD1	TRBV7-9	TGTGCCAGCAGCTCCCTGGGACAGGGGACGGGGGACACTGAAGCTTTCTTT	CASSSLGQGTGDTEAFF
TRBJ2-7	few	TRBD1	TRBV2	TGTGCCAGCAGTGAGACCGGGACAGGGAGCTACGAGCAGTACTTC	CASSETGTGSYEQYF
TRBJ2-2	NA	NA	TRBV27	TGTGCCAGCAGTACAGACCGGAGGGGCACCGGGGAGCTGTTTTTT	CASSTDRRGTGELFF
TRBJ2-5	NA	NA	TRBV2	TGTGCCAGTTTCCCCCGGAGCAGACCTCAAGAGACCCAGTACTTC	CASFPRSRPQETQYF
TRBJ1-5	few	NA	TRBV5-1	TGCGCCAGCAGCTTGGATTGGGGAGGGGATCAGCCCCAGCATTTT	CASSLDWGGDQPQHF
TRBJ2-2	few	NA	TRBV5-4	TGTGCCAGCAGCTTCCCTCGGCTAGGGGCGCTGAACACCGGGGAGCTGTTTTTT	CASSFPRLGALNTGELFF
TRBJ2-3	NA	TRBD1	TRBV5-8	TGTGCCAGCAGCTTTAACAGGGGGAGCGCAGATACGCAGTATTTT	CASSFNRGSADTQYF
TRBJ1-5	few	TRBD1	TRBV2	TGTGCCAGCAGTGAATGGGGACAGAGCTTAGCCCAGCATTTT	CASSEWGQSLAQHF
TRBJ1-2	once	NA	TRBV29-1	TGCAGCGTTTTCAAATATGGCTACACCTTC	CSVFKYGYTF
TRBJ2-7	NA	TRBD1	TRBV29-1	TGCAGCGTGCTAACAGGGGGCCCCTACGAGCAGTACTTC	CSVLTGGPYEQYF
TRBJ2-2	NA	NA	TRBV18	TGTGCCAGCTCACCACCCGGACAGCCCACCGGGGAGCTGTTTTTT	CASSPPGQPTGELFF
TRBJ2-7	NA	TRBD1	TRBV6-1	TGTGCCAGCAGTGAAGCGCCGGGACAGGGGGCCGACGAGCAGTACTTC	CASSEAPGQGADEQYF
TRBJ2-7	NA	NA	TRBV4-3	TGCGCCAGCAGCCAAGATTCGGTACGTCCCTACGAGCAGTACTTC	CASSQDSVRPYEQYF
TRBJ1-5	few	NA	TRBV4-1	TGCGCCAGCAGCCAAAGGAGAGCACAGCCCCAGCATTTT	CASSQRRAQPQHF
TRBJ1-2	NA	TRBD1	TRBV27	TGTGCCAGCAGGGCCGGGACAGGGGGCTTCTATGGCTACACCTTC	CASRAGTGGFYGYTF
TRBJ2-5	NA	NA	TRBV28	TGTGCCAGCGGAAACAGGGGAGGTCGGGAGACCCAGTACTTC	CASGNRGGRETQYF
TRBJ2-4	NA	NA	TRBV6-5	TGTGCCAGCAGCAGACAGGCCGCGGCCAAAAACATTCAGTACTTC	CASSRQAAAKNIQYF
TRBJ2-5	NA	TRBD1	TRBV25-1	TGTGCCAGCACCAATCCGGGACAGGGGCAAGAGACCCAGTACTTC	CASTNPGQGQETQYF
TRBJ2-7	few	TRBD1	TRBV2	TGTGCCAGCAGTGATGGACAGGGCCGGGAGCAGTACTTC	CASSDGQGREQYF
TRBJ2-2	few	NA	TRBV19	TGTGCCAGTAGTATCCTCGGGGAGTTTTCCGAGGAGCTGTTTTTT	CASSILGEFSEELFF
TRBJ2-2	NA	TRBD1	TRBV5-6	TGTGCCAGCAGCTCCCAAAACAGGGGGCGCGGCGGGGAGCTGTTTTTT	CASSSQNRGRGGELFF
TRBJ2-3	NA	TRBD2	TRBV13	TGTGCCAGCAGCCTCGGACTAGCGCCTTATCTGACGCAGTATTTT	CASSLGLAPYLTQYF
TRBJ1-5	NA	NA	TRBV5-6	TGTGCCAGCAGCCAAGCGAGTCAGGGAATCAATCAGCCCCAGCATTTT	CASSQASQGINQPQHF
TRBJ2-1	NA	NA	TRBV6-5	TGTGCCAGCAGGTCCGGCACCCGAGGTTTCTTC	CASRSGTRGFF
TRBJ1-1	NA	NA	TRBV19	TGTGCCACGGAAGGGGACTCAACCATGAACACTGAAGCTTTCTTT	CATEGDSTMNTEAFF
TRBJ1-5	NA	TRBD1	TRBV7-2	TGTGCCAGCAGATCCGGGACAGGGCAAAATCAGCCCCAGCATTTT	CASRSGTGQNQPQHF